This T cell receptor (beta chain) was recorded in a study of OX40 agonist ivuxolimab in advanced cancers. Study overall: Patients undergoing dose escalation presented with hepatocellular carcinoma, melanoma, renal cell or head and neck cancer. The mean age was around 56 years, ranging from roughly 23 to 80, with more than 70% of participants male. Antecedent anti-PD-1, anti-PD-L1 or anti-CTLA-4 therapy was permissible, with roughly 36% having received some. Regarding the study as a whole: Average numbers of expanded clones were greater in CD8+ T cells than in CD4+.

The CDR3 loop spans 14 amino acids. The ends lost 4 bases at V and 7 bases at J; junction bases unmatched: 7. Germline CDR1 reads SNHLY; CDR2 reads FYNNEI. The table lists this clone with a few counts. Its target is unknown. TCRdb's copy holds only in-frame clones and misses some; the assay was immunoSEQ multiplex PCR. Counted here are about 66,000 clones, 88% occurring once; the ten biggest clones make up roughly 0.66%. Source: CD4+ or CD8+ T cells sorted from blood, taken in a trial of the OX40 agonist ivuxolimab. The V gene is TRBV2, the J gene TRBJ1-2, with 9 bases that match TRBD1. This receptor was taken from an adult with an advanced solid tumor such as melanoma, head and neck, liver or kidney cancer. This CDR3 reads CASSALQGAGGYTF. The CDR3 coding sequence is TGTGCCAGCAGTGCCTTACAGGGGGCTGGTGGCTACACCTTC.